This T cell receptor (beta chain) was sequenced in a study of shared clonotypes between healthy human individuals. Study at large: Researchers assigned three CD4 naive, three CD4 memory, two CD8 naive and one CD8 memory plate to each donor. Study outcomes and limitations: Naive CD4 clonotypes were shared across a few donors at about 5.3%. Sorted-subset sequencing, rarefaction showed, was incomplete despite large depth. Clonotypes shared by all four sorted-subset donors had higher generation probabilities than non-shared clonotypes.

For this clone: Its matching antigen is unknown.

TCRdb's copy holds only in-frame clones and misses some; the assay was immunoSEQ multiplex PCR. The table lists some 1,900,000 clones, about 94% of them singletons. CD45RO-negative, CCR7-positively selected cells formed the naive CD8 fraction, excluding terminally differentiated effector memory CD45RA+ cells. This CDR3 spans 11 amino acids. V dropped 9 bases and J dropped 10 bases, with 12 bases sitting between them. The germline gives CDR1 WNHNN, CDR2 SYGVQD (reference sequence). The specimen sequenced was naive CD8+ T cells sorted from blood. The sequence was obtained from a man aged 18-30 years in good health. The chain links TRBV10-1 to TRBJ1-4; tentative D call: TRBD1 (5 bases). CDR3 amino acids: CASGDGGKLFF. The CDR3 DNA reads TGCGCCAGTGGGGACGGCGGAAAACTGTTTTTT.